This TCR beta chain came from a study of blood T cell repertoires in COVID-19. Whole-study context: COVID-19 samples collected from the United States, Italy and Spain covered acute and convalescent phases. T cells, B-cell-depleted T cells, or PBMCs supplied cDNA or gDNA.

Trimming removed 1 base from V and 7 bases from J; junction bases left unmatched: 7. The CDR3 is 16 residues long. CDR1 is SGHRS, CDR2 YFSETQ, per germline. Methods used by the authors: How many nucleated cells were present was estimated from reference gene primer amplification. Clones were sequenced by immunoSEQ multiplex PCR, and TCRdb holds only the in-frame ones, with some missing. The V and J calls and clone size are taken from that table; D and trimming were inferred from the DNA. Seen here are 50,000 to 65,000 clones, roughly 90% observed once, and the top ten hold almost 4%. This sequence joins TRBV5-1 and TRBJ2-2; 10 nucleotides match TRBD2. The source material was peripheral blood. The source is a human donor in a cohort sampled during active COVID-19. CDR3 amino acids: CASSLFLAGENGELFF. The CDR3 DNA reads as TGCGCCAGCAGCTTGTTTCTAGCGGGAGAAAACGGGGAGCTGTTTTTT.